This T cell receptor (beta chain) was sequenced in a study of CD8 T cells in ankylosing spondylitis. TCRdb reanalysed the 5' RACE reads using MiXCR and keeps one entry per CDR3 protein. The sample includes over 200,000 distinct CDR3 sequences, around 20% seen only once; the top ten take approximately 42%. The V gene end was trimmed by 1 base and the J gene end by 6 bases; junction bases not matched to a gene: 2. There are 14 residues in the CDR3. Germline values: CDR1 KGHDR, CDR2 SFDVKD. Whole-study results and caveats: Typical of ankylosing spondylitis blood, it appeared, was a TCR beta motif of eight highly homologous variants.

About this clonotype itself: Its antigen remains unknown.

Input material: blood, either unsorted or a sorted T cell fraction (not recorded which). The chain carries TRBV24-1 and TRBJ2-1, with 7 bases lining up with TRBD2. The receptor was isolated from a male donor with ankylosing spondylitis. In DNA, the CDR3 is TGTGCCACCAGTGATTTACGACTAGCCAATGAGCAGTTCTTC. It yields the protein CATSDLRLANEQFF.